The source of this T cell receptor (beta chain) is a study of blood T cell repertoires in COVID-19. Study-wide background: The origin of the acute and convalescent COVID-19 samples was the United States, Italy and Spain.

Clones were sequenced by immunoSEQ multiplex PCR, and TCRdb holds only the in-frame ones, with some missing. The sample yields 100,000 to 130,000 clones, roughly 70% seen once. The V gene end was trimmed by 4 bases and the J gene end by 1 base; junction bases not matched to a gene: 6. Germline-derived CDR1 and CDR2 are SGHRS and YFSETQ. This CDR3 is 15 amino acids long. The chain carries TRBV5-1 and TRBJ2-7, with 9 bases matching TRBD1. This clonotype was obtained from a woman aged 40 to 49 with acute or convalescent COVID-19. Sequences were obtained from peripheral blood. The CDR3 sequence: CASSPAGTGSYEQYF. The CDR3 DNA sequence: TGCGCCAGCAGCCCGGCCGGGACAGGGTCCTACGAGCAGTACTTC.